This passage covers 3 T cell receptor beta chains from one sample sequenced in a study of cytomegalovirus exposure and HLA in healthy donors. 13 Jbeta primers and 60 Vbeta primers were used for the PCR. The repertoire was sequenced with immunoSEQ multiplex PCR; TCRdb's copy has only in-frame clones and lacks some. Among 100,000 or so clones listed, approximately 77% were seen once. Sequenced: PBMCs. The receptors here all came from a male donor in good health and CMV-seropositive.

The V call is TRBV21-1, the J call TRBJ2-1; TRBD1 reflects the table's D call only, with no check against the DNA. TRBV21-1 is shown as a pseudogene. CDR3 size: 16 residues. The CDR3 DNA follows: TGTGCCAGCAGCCCTCTTTACAGGGGCTACATCAATGAGCAGTTCTTC. Translated, it gives CASSPLYRGYINEQFF.

The V and J genes are TRBV18 and TRBJ1-4; D is uncertain. V lost 2 bases and J 1 base, leaving 8 bases between the germline ends. The CDR3 extends over 15 amino acids. Germline V gene data show CDR1 as KGHSH and CDR2 as LQKENI. The CDR3 loop reads CASSPVRGTNEKLFF. CDR3 DNA sequence: TGTGCCAGCTCACCAGTCCGGGGAACTAATGAAAAACTGTTTTTT.

V usage is TRBV7-2 and J usage is TRBJ2-5; unclear D gene. CDR1 is SGHTA, CDR2 FQGNSA, per germline. CDR3 length: 13 residues. V was shortened by 5 bases and J by 0 bases, with 7 bases between the two germline ends. In DNA, the CDR3 is TGTGCCAGCAGCCTGAGGTACCAAGAGACCCAGTACTTC. Translation gives CASSLRYQETQYF.